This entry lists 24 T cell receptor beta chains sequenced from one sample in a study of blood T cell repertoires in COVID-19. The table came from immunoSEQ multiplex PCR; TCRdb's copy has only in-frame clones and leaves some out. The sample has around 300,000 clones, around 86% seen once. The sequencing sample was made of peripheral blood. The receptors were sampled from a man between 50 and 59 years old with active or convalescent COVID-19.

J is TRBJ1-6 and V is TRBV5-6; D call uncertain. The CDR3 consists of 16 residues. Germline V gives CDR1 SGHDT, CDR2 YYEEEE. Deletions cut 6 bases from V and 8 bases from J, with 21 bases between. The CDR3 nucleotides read TGTGCCAGCACCCAGGTAGACATGAGGGATGATTCACCCCTCCACTTT. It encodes CASTQVDMRDDSPLHF.

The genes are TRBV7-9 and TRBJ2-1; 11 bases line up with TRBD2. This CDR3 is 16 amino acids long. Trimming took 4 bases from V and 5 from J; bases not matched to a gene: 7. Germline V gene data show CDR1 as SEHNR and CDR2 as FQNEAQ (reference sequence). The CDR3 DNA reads TGTGCCAGCAGCTCGCCGGGACTAGCGGCGAACAATGAGCAGTTCTTC. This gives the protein CASSSPGLAANNEQFF.

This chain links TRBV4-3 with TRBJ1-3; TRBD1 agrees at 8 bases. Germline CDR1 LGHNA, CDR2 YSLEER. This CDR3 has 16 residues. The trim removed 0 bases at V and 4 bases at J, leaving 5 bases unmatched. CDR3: CASSQDQGAKGNTIYF. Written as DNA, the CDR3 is TGCGCCAGCAGCCAAGATCAGGGGGCGAAAGGAAACACCATATATTTT.

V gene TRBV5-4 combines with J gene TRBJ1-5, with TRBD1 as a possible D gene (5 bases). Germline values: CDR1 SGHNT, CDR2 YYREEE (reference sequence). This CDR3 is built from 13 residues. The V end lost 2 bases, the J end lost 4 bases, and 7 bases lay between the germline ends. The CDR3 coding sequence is TGTGCCAGCAGCTTAGGGGAAAATCAGCCCCAGCATTTT. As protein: CASSLGENQPQHF.

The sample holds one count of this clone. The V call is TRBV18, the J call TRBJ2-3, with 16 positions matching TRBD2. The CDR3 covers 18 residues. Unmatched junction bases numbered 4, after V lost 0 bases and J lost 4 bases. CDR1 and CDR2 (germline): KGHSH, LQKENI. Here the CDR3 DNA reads TGTGCCAGCTCACCACCGGGACTAGCGGGAGGGAGAGCAGATACGCAGTATTTT. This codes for CASSPPGLAGGRADTQYF.

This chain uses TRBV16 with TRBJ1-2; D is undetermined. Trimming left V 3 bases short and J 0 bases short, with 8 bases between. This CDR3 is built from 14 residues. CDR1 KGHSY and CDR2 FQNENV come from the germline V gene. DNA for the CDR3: TGTGCCAGCAGCCAGACACCGACTAACTATGGCTACACCTTC. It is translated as CASSQTPTNYGYTF.

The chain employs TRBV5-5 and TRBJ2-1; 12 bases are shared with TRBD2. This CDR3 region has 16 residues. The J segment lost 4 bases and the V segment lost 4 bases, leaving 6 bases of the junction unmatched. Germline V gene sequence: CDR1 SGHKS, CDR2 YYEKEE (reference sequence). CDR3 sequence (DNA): TGTGCCAGCAGCCCCCTAGCGGGGGGGCGTTACAATGAGCAGTTCTTC. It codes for CASSPLAGGRYNEQFF. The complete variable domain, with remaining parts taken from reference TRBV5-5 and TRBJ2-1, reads DAGVTQSPTHLIKTRGQQVTLRCSPISGHKSVSWYQQVLGQGPQFIFQYYEKEERGRGNFPDRFSARQFPNYSSELNVNALLLGDSALYLCASSPLAGGRYNEQFFGPGTRLTVL.

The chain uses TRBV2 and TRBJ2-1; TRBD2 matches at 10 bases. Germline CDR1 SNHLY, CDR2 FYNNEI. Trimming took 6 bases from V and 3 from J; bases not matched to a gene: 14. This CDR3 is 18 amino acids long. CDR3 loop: CASRGPSGRARDYNEQFF. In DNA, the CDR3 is TGTGCCAGCAGGGGTCCCAGCGGGAGGGCCAGGGACTACAATGAGCAGTTCTTC.

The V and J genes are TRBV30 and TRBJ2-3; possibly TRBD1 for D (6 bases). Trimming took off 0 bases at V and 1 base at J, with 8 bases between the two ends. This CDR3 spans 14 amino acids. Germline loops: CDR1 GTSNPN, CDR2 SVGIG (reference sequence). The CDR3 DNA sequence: TGTGCCTGGAGTGTACAGGGTGGCACAGATACGCAGTATTTT. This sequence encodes CAWSVQGGTDTQYF.

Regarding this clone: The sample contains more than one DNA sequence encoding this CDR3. This chain's CDR3 is CASSVATAGNTIYF. CDR3 DNA: TGTGCCAGCAGCGTAGCGACAGCTGGAAACACCATATATTTT. The chain employs TRBV9 and TRBJ1-3, with a tentative D call TRBD1 (5 bases). This CDR3 has 14 amino acids. V was pared by 0 bases and J by 2 bases, with 6 bases between. Germline CDR1 is SGDLS and CDR2 is YYNGEE.

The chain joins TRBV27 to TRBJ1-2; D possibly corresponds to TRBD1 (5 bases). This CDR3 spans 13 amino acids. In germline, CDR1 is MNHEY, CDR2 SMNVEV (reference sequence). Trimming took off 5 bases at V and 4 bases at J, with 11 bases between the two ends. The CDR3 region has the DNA TGTGCCAGCAGTGACAGACCGAGCTATGGCTACACCTTC. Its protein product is CASSDRPSYGYTF.

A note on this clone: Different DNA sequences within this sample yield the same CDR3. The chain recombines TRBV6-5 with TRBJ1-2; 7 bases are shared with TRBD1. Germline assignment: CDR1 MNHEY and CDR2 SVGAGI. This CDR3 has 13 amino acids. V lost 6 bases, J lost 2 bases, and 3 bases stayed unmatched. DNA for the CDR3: TGTGCCAGCAGCCTGACAGGGAACTATGGCTACACCTTC. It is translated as CASSLTGNYGYTF.

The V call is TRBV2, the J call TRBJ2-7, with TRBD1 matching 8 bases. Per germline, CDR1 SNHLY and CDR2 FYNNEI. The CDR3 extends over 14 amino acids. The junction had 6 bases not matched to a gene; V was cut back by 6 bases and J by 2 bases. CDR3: CASSDGTGAYEQYF. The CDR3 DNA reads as TGTGCCAGCAGCGACGGGACAGGAGCCTACGAGCAGTACTTC.

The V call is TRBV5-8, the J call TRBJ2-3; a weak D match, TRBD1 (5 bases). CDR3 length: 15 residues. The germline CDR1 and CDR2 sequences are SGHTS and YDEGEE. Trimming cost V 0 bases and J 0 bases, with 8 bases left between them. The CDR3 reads CASSLGAGSTDTQYF. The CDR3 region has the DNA TGTGCCAGCAGCTTGGGGGCAGGGAGCACAGATACGCAGTATTTT.

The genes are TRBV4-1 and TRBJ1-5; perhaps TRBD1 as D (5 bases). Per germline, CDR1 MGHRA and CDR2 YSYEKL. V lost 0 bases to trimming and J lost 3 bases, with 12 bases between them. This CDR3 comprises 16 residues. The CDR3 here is CASSQDWRGYNQPQHF. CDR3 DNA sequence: TGCGCCAGCAGCCAAGATTGGCGGGGCTACAATCAGCCCCAGCATTTT.

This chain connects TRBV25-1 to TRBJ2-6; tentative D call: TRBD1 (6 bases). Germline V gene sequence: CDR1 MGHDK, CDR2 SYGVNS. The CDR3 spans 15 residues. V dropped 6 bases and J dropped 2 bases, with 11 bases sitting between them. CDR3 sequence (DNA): TGTGCCAGCAGCGGAGCAGGGGCTGGGGCCAACGTCCTGACTTTC. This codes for CASSGAGAGANVLTF.

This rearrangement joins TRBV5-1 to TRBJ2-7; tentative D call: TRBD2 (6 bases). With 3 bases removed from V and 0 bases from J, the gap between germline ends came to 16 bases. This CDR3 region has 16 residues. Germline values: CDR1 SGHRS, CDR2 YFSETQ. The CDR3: CASSSAGTSRSYEQYF. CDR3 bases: TGCGCCAGCAGCTCCGCCGGGACTTCCCGCTCCTACGAGCAGTACTTC.

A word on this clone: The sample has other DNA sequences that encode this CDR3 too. CDR3 sequence reads: CASSESGYQPQHF. The DNA of the CDR3 is TGTGCCAGCAGTGAATCAGGGTATCAGCCCCAGCATTTT. The chain has TRBV6-1 and TRBJ1-5, with a possible D match to TRBD1 (5 bases). The germline V and J ends were trimmed by 2 bases and 5 bases, with 7 bases remaining between them. Germline CDR1 is MNHNS and CDR2 is SASEGT. The CDR3 has 13 amino acids.

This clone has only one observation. CDR3 nucleotides: TGTGCCAGCAGCTTAGGCCCCCTCGGGGGGCCCTCTGCCTACGAGCAGTACTTC. It specifies CASSLGPLGGPSAYEQYF. This sequence joins TRBV13 and TRBJ2-7, with D maybe TRBD2 (7 bases). The V end lost 0 bases, the J end lost 2 bases, and 20 bases lay between the germline ends. This CDR3 is built from 18 residues. The V gene's germline CDR1 is PRHDT and CDR2 FYEKMQ (reference sequence).

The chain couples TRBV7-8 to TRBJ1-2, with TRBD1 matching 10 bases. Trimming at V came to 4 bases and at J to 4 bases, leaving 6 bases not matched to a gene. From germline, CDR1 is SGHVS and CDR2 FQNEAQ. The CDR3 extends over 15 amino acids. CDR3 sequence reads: CASSSTGGAFYGYTF. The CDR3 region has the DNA TGTGCCAGCAGCTCGACAGGGGGCGCATTCTATGGCTACACCTTC.

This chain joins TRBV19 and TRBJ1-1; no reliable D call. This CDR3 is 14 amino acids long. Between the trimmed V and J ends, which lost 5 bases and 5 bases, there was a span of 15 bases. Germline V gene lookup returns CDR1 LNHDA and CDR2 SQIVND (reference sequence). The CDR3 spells CASSWTGRRTEAFF. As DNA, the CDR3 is TGTGCCAGTAGTTGGACGGGGAGGAGGACTGAAGCTTTCTTT.

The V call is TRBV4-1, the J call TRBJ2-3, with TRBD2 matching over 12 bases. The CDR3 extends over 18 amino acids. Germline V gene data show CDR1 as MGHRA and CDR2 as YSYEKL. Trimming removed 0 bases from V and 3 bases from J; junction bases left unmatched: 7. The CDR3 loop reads CASSQEASGRVGTDTQYF. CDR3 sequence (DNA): TGCGCCAGCAGCCAAGAAGCTAGCGGGAGGGTTGGGACAGATACGCAGTATTTT.

CDR3 DNA sequence: TGTGCCAGCAGCTCCCGGGACAGAAATTCACCCCTCCACTTT. This gives the protein CASSSRDRNSPLHF. The chain is built from TRBV7-2 and TRBJ1-6, with 7 bases that match TRBD1. The V gene's germline CDR1 is SGHTA and CDR2 FQGNSA. This CDR3 comprises 14 residues. V lost 4 bases and J lost 7; bases outside the gene matches: 4.

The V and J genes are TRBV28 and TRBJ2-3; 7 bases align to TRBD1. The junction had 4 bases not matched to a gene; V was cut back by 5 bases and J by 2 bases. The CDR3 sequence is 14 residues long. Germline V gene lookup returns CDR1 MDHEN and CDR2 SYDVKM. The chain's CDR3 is CASSRGQFTDTQYF. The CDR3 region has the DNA TGTGCCAGCAGTCGGGGACAGTTCACAGATACGCAGTATTTT.